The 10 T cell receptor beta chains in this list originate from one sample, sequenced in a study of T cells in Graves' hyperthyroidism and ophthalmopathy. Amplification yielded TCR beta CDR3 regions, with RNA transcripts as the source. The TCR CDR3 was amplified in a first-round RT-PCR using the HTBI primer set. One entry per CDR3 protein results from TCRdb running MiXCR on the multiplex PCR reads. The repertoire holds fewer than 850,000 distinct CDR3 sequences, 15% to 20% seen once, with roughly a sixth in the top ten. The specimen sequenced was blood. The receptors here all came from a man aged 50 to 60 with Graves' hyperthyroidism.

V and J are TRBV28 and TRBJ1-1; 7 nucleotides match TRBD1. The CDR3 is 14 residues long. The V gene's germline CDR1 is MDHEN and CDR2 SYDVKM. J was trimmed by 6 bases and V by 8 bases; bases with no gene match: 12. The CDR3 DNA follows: TGTGCCAGCGGATCGATAGGGGGCAACGCTGAAGCTTTCTTT. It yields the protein CASGSIGGNAEAFF.

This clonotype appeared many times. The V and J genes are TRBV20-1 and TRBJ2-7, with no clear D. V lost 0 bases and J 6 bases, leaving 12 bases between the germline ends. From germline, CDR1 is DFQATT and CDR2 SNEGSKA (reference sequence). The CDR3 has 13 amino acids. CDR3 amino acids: CSARDTTGIEQYF. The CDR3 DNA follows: TGCAGTGCTAGAGATACGACGGGTATCGAGCAGTACTTC.

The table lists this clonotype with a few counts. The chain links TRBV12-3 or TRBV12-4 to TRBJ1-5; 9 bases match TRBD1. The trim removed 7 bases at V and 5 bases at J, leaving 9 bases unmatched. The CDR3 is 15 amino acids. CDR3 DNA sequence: TGTGCCAGCACCCTTGAGGGACAGGGACATCAGCCCCAGCATTTT. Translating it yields CASTLEGQGHQPQHF.

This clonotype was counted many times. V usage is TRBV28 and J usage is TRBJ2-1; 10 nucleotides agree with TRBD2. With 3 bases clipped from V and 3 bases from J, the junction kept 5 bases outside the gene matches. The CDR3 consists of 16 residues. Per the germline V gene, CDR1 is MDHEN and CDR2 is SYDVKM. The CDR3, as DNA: TGTGCCAGCAGTTTCCCTTTAGCGGGAGGCTACAATGAGCAGTTCTTC. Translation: CASSFPLAGGYNEQFF.

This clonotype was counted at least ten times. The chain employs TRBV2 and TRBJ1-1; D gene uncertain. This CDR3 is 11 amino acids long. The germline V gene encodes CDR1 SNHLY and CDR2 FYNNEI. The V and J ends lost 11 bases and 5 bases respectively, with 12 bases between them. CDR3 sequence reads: CAGQAGTEAFF. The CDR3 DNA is TGTGCCGGCCAAGCCGGAACTGAAGCTTTCTTT. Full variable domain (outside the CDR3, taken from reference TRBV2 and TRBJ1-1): EPEVTQTPSHQVTQMGQEVILRCVPISNHLYFYWYRQILGQKVEFLVSFYNNEISEKSEIFDDQFSVERPDGSNFTLKIRSTKLEDSAMYFCAGQAGTEAFFGQGTRLTVV.

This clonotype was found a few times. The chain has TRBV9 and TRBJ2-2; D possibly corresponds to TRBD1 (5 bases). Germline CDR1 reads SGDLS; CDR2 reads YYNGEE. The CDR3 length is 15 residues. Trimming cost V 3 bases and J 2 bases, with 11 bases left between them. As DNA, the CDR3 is TGTGCCAGCAGCGCCTACACAGGAAACACCGGGGAGCTGTTTTTT. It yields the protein CASSAYTGNTGELFF.

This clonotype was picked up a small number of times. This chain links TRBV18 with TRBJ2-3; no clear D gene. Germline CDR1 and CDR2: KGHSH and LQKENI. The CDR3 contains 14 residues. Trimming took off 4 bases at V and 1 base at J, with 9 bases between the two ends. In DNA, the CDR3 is TGTGCCAGCTCACAAGCTTTTCGCACAGATACGCAGTATTTT. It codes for CASSQAFRTDTQYF. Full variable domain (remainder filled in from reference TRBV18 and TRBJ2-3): NAGVMQNPRHLVRRRGQEARLRCSPMKGHSHVYWYRQLPEEGLKFMVYLQKENIIDESGMPKERFSAEFPKEGPSILRIQQVVRGDSAAYFCASSQAFRTDTQYFGPGTRLTVL.

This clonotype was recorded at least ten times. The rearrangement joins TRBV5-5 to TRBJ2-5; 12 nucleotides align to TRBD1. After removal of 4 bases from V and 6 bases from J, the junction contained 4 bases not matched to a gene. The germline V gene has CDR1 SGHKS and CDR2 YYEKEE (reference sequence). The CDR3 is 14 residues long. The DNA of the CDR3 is TGTGCCAGCAGCGCGGGACAGGGGGCGCAGACCCAGTACTTC. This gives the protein CASSAGQGAQTQYF.

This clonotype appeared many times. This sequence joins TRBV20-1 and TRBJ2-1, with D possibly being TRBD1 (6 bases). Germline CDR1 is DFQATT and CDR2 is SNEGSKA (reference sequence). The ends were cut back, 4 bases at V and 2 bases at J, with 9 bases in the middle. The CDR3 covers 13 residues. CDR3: CSAMQGTYNEQFF. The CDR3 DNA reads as TGCAGTGCTATGCAGGGGACCTACAATGAGCAGTTCTTC.

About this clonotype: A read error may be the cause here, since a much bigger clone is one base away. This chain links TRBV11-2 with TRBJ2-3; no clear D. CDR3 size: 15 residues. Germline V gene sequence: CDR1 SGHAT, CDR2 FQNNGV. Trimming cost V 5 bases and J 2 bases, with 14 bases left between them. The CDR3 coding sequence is TGTGCCAGCAGCCTCGGCCGTATCCCCACAGATACGCAGTATTTT. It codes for CASSLGRIPTDTQYF.